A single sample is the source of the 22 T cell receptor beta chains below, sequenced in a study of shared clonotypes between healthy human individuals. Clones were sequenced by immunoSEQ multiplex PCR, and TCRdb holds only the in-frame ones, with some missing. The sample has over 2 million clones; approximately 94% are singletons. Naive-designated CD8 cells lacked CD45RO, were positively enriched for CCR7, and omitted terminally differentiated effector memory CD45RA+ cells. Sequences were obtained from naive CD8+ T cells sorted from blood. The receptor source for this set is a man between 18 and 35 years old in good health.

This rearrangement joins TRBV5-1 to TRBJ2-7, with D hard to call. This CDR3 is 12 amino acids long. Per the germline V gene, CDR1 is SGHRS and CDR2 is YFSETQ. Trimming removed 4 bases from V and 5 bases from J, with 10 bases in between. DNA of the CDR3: TGCGCCAGCAGCGTCCGGGCGGACGAGCAGTACTTC. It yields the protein CASSVRADEQYF.

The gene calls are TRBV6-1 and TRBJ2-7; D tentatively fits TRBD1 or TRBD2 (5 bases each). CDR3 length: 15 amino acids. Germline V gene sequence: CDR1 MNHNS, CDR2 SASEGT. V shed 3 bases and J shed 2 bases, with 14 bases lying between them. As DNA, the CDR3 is TGTGCCAGCAGTGACTGGGACGGCAGGGCCTACGAGCAGTACTTC. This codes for CASSDWDGRAYEQYF.

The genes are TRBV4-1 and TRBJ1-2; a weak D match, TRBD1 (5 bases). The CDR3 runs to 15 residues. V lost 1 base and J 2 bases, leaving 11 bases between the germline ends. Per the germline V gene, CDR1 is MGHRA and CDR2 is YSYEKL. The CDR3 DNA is TGCGCCAGCAGCCAAGTTGAAGACAGAAACTATGGCTACACCTTC. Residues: CASSQVEDRNYGYTF.

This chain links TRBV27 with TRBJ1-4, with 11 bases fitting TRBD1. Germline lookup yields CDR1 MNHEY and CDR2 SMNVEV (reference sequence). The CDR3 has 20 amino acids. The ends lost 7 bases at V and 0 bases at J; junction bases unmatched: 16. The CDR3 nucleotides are TGTGCCAGCACTCTCTATGCGGACAGGGGGCTTACCCCAACTAATGAAAAACTGTTTTTT. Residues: CASTLYADRGLTPTNEKLFF.

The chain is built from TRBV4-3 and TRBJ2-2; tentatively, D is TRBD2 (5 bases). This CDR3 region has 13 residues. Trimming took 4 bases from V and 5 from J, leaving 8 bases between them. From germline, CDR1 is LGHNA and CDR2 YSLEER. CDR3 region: CASSPDFTGELFF. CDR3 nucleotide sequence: TGCGCCAGCAGCCCGGACTTTACCGGGGAGCTGTTTTTT.

The CDR3 loop is CASSVYSPRGTEAFF. In nucleotides, the CDR3 is TGTGCCAGCAGTGTCTACAGCCCTAGGGGGACTGAAGCTTTCTTT. This rearrangement joins TRBV27 to TRBJ1-1; tentative D call: TRBD1 (6 bases). This CDR3 has 15 amino acids. Germline loops: CDR1 MNHEY, CDR2 SMNVEV (reference sequence). Trimming stripped 5 bases from V and 5 bases from J, with 18 bases between.

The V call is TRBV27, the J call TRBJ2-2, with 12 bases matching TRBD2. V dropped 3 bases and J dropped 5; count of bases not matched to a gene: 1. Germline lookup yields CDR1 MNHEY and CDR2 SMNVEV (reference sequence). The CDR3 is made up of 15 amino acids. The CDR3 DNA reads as TGTGCCAGCAGTTTGACTAGCGGGAGTACCGGGGAGCTGTTTTTT. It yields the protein CASSLTSGSTGELFF.

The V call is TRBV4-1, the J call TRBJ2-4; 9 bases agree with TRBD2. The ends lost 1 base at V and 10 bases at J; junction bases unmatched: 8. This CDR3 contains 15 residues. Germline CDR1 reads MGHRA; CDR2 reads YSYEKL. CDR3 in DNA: TGCGCCAGCAGCCAAGGGGGTAGCGGGAGAGGGATTCAGTACTTC. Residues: CASSQGGSGRGIQYF.

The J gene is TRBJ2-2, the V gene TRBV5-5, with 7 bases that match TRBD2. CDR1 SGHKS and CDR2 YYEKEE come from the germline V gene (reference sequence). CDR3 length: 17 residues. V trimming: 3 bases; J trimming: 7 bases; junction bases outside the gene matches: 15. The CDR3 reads CASSSPIGGLLGGELFF. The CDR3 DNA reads TGTGCCAGCAGCTCCCCCATCGGGGGGTTATTGGGCGGGGAGCTGTTTTTT.

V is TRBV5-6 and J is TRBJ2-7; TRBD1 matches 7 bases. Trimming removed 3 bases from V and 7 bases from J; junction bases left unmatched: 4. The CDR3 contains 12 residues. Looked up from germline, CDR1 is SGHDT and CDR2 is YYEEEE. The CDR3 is CASSSLRGEQYF. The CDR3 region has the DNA TGTGCCAGCAGCTCTCTCAGGGGGGAGCAGTACTTC.

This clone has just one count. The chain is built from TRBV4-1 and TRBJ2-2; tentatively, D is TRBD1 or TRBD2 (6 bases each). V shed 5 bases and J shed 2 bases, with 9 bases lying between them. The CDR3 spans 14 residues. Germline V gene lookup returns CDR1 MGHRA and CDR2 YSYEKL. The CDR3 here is CASSGGQNTGELFF. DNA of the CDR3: TGCGCCAGCAGCGGGGGGCAAAACACCGGGGAGCTGTTTTTT.

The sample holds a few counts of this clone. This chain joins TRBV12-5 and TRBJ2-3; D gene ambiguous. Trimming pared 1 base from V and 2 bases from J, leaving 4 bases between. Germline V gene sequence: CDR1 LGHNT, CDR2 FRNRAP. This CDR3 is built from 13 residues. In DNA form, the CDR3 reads TGTGCTAGTGGTTTGGAAGACACAGATACGCAGTATTTT. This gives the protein CASGLEDTDTQYF.

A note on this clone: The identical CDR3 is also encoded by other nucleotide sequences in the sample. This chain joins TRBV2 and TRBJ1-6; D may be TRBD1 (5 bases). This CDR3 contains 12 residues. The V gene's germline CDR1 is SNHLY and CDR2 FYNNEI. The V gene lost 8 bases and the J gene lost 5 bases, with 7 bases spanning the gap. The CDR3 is CASRGNNSPLHF. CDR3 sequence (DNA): TGTGCCAGCCGGGGGAATAATTCACCCCTCCACTTT.

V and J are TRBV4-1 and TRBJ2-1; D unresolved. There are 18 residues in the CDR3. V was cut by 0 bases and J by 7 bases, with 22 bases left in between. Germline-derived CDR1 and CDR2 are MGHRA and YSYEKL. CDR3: CASSQEIVVVKLKNEQFF. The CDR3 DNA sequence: TGCGCCAGCAGCCAAGAAATCGTTGTGGTAAAGTTAAAGAATGAGCAGTTCTTC.

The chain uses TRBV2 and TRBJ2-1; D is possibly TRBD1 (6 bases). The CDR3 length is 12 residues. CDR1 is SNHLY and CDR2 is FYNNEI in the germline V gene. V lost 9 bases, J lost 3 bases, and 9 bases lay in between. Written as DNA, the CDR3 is TGTGCCAGACAGGGCGACTACAATGAGCAGTTCTTC. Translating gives CARQGDYNEQFF.

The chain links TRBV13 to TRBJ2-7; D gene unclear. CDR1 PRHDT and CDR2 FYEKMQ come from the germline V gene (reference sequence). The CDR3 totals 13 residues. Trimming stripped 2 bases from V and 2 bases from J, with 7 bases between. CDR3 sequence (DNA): TGTGCCAGCAGCTTAAGCGCCCCCTACGAGCAGTACTTC. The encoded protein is CASSLSAPYEQYF.

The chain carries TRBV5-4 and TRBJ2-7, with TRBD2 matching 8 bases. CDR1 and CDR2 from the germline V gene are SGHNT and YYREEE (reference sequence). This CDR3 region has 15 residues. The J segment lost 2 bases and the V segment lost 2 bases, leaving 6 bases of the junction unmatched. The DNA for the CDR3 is TGTGCCAGCAGCTTCCGCGGGGGGCCGACCTACGAGCAGTACTTC. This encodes CASSFRGGPTYEQYF.

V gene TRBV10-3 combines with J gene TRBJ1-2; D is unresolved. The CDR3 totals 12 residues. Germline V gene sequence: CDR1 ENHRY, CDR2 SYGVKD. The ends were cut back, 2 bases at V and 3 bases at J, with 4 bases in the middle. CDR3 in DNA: TGTGCCATCAGTGAGGCACACTATGGCTACACCTTC. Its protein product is CAISEAHYGYTF.

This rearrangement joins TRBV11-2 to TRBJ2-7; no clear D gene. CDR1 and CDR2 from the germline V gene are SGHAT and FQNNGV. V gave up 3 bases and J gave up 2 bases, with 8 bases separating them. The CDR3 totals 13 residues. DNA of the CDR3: TGTGCCAGCAGCTTTGCGCAGGCCTACGAGCAGTACTTC. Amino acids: CASSFAQAYEQYF.

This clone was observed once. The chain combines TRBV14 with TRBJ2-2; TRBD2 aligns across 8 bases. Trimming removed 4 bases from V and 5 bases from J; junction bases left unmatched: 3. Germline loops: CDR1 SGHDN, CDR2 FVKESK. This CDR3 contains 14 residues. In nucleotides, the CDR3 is TGTGCCAGCAGCCTTAGCGGGGTAACCGGGGAGCTGTTTTTT. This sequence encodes CASSLSGVTGELFF.

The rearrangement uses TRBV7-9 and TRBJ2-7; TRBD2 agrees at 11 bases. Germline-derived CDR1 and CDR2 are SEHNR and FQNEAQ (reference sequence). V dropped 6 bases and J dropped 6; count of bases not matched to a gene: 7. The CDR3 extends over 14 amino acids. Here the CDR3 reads CASSSTSGSFEQYF. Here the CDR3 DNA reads TGTGCCAGCAGTTCCACTAGCGGGAGCTTCGAGCAGTACTTC.

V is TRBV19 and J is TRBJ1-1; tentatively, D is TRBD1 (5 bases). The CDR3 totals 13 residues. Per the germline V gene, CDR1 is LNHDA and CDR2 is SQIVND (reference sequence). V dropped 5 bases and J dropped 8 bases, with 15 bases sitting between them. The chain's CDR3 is CASSPEGRGEAFF. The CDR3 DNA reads TGTGCCAGTAGTCCCGAGGGACGGGGGGAAGCTTTCTTT.